This T cell receptor (beta chain) came from a study of blood T cells in healthy people across ages. V dropped 4 bases and J dropped 2 bases, with 19 bases sitting between them. CDR1 SGHRS and CDR2 YFSETQ come from the germline V gene. This CDR3 has 16 amino acids. Then a second PCR, running about 7 to 11 cycles, was carried out with a sample-barcoded 5' primer and a J-beta primer mix. TCRdb re-derived calls from the 5' RACE reads in MiXCR, one entry per CDR3 protein. The sample shows under 850,000 distinct CDR3 sequences, 35% to 40% of them seen only once. This TCR derives from a young man in good health. This chain connects TRBV5-1 to TRBJ2-7; D may be TRBD1 (6 bases). The sequenced material came from blood. The CDR3 loop reads CASSDTTGGSTYEQYF. The CDR3 region has the DNA TGCGCCAGCAGCGATACGACAGGCGGTAGTACCTACGAGCAGTACTTC.